This T cell receptor beta chain is drawn from a study of T cell changes during pregnancy in multiple sclerosis. Data came from immunoSEQ multiplex PCR; TCRdb stores just in-frame clones and leaves some out. The profile shows about 70,000 clones, approximately 94% of them singletons. The length of the CDR3 is 15 residues. Per germline, CDR1 MNHNS and CDR2 SASEGT. V was pared by 7 bases and J by 1 base, with 14 bases between. V gene TRBV6-1 combines with J gene TRBJ1-5, with D perhaps TRBD1 (5 bases). The source was peripheral blood, collected in the third trimester of pregnancy. The TCR was taken from a female donor with multiple sclerosis, enrolled in a pregnancy study. The chain's CDR3 is CASNLQGGSNQPQHF. The CDR3 DNA reads as TGTGCCAGCAACCTGCAGGGAGGCAGCAATCAGCCCCAGCATTTT.